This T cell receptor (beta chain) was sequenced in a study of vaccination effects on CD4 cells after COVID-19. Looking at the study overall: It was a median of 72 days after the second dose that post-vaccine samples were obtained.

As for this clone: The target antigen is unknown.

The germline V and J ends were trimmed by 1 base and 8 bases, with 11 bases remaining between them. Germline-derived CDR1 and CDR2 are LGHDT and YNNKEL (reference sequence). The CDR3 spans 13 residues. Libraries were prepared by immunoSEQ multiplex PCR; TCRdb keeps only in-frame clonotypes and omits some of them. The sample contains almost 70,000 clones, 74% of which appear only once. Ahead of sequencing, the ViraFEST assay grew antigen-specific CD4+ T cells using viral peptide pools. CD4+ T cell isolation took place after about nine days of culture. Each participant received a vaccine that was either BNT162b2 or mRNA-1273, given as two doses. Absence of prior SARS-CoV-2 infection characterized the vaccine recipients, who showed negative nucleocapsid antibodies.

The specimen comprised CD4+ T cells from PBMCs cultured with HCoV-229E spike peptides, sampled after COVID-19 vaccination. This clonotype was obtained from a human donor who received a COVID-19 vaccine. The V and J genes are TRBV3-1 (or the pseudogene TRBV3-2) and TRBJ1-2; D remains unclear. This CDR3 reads CASSQVEGRGYTF. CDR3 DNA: TGTGCCAGCAGCCAAGTAGAAGGACGAGGCTACACCTTC.